Below, 12 T cell receptor beta chains from the same sample are listed, as sequenced in a study of molecular identifiers for immune sequencing clone quantification. MiXCR, run by TCRdb on the PCR reads, gives a single entry per CDR3 protein. Of hundreds of thousands of distinct CDR3 sequences in the sample, about 25% were seen once. Sequencing was carried out using naive CD8+ T cells from blood, with Jurkat cell RNA spiked in. Subset described: FACS-sorted CD8+CD4-CCR7+CD45RA+ naive T cells. These receptors were collected from a human donor in good health. Some libraries in this study had Jurkat cell RNA spiked in.

The J gene is TRBJ1-5, the V gene TRBV12-3 or TRBV12-4, with unresolved D. The length of the CDR3 is 14 residues. Trimming pared 2 bases from V and 4 bases from J, leaving 9 bases between. CDR3 loop: CASSLSGINQPQHF. CDR3 coding DNA: TGTGCCAGCAGTTTATCCGGGATTAATCAGCCCCAGCATTTT.

Of note for this clonotype: It may be a read error: a sequence one base away is much more abundant. The chain recombines TRBV6-6 with TRBJ2-5; no reliable D call. The CDR3 totals 18 residues. Germline CDR1 is MNHNY and CDR2 is SVGAGI (reference sequence). The ends were cut back, 0 bases at V and 4 bases at J, with 21 bases in the middle. CDR3 region: CASSYSSTGPVFGETQYF. The CDR3 nucleotides are TGTGCCAGCAGTTACTCGAGTACGGGTCCGGTTTTCGGAGAGACCCAGTACTTC.

About this clonotype: One end of the junction fails to match germline, which may point to a read error. J is TRBJ1-1 and V is TRBV18; D unresolved. Germline assignment: CDR1 KGHSH and CDR2 LQKENI. This CDR3 has 15 amino acids. CDR3 in DNA: TGTGCCAGCTCACCACCGTTCGTGGAGAACACTGAAGTTTTCTTT. Amino acids: CASSPPFVENTEVFF.

Ten or more counts support this clonotype. The chain couples TRBV4-1 to TRBJ2-3; D might be TRBD1 (6 bases). The CDR3 is made up of 16 amino acids. Germline V CDR1 and CDR2: MGHRA, YSYEKL. V was clipped by 0 bases and J by 2 bases, with 12 bases between them. The DNA for the CDR3 is TGCGCCAGCAGCCAAGACTCAGGGGCCTACACAGATACGCAGTATTTT. It encodes CASSQDSGAYTDTQYF.

This clonotype turned up a few times. This rearrangement joins TRBV2 to TRBJ2-7; 7 positions agree with TRBD2. J was trimmed by 2 bases and V by 6 bases; bases with no gene match: 4. The CDR3 runs 13 residues. The germline CDR1 and CDR2 sequences are SNHLY and FYNNEI. The CDR3: CASSGDYTYEQYF. In DNA, the CDR3 is TGTGCCAGCAGCGGGGACTACACCTACGAGCAGTACTTC.

This chain connects TRBV19 to TRBJ1-5; 7 bases are shared with TRBD1. J lost 2 bases, V lost 6 bases, and 10 bases had no gene match. CDR1 and CDR2 from the germline V gene are LNHDA and SQIVND (reference sequence). The CDR3 runs to 16 residues. Here the CDR3 reads CASSLTGAAGNQPQHF. In DNA, the CDR3 is TGTGCCAGTAGCCTAACAGGGGCTGCTGGCAATCAGCCCCAGCATTTT.

In this sample, this clonotype turned up many times. The genes are TRBV6-6 and TRBJ2-7; weak D call: TRBD2 (6 bases). CDR1 and CDR2 from the germline V gene are MNHNY and SVGAGI (reference sequence). This CDR3 is built from 15 residues. V lost 8 bases and J lost 4, with 21 bases in between. CDR3 region: CASVPLVTRGYEQYF. The CDR3, as DNA: TGTGCCAGCGTCCCCCTCGTCACCCGGGGGTACGAGCAGTACTTC.

The V call is TRBV25-1, the J call TRBJ2-1; D is possibly TRBD1 (5 bases). Trimming took 2 bases from V and 8 from J, leaving 10 bases between them. CDR3 size: 13 residues. Germline V gives CDR1 MGHDK, CDR2 SYGVNS. The CDR3 spells CASSEPRGDEQFF. Here the CDR3 DNA reads TGTGCCAGCAGTGAACCAAGGGGCGATGAGCAGTTCTTC.

The chain has TRBV6-2 or TRBV6-3 and TRBJ2-7, with D perhaps matching TRBD1 (6 bases). The CDR3 covers 17 residues. Germline V lookup: CDR1 MNHEY, CDR2 SVGEGT. V was cut by 2 bases and J by 2 bases, with 19 bases left in between. CDR3 residues: CASSYTPGQGWTYEQYF. CDR3 nucleotide sequence: TGTGCCAGCAGTTACACCCCGGGGCAGGGGTGGACCTACGAGCAGTACTTC.

This clonotype has only one observation. A much larger clone lies a single base off, so this may be a read error. In this CDR3 the conserved last residue, phenylalanine or tryptophan, is missing, so a read error is likely. The chain combines TRBV29-1 with TRBJ2-5; tentative D call: TRBD1 (5 bases). Germline V CDR1 and CDR2: SQVTM, ANQGSEA. Trimming stripped 6 bases from V and 0 bases from J, with 8 bases between. The CDR3 sequence is 12 residues long. The CDR3 loop reads CSVDTYQETQYL. CDR3 sequence (DNA): TGCAGCGTGGACACCTACCAAGAGACCCAGTACCTC.

This clonotype was recorded at least ten times. The rearrangement uses TRBV28 and TRBJ1-1, with 9 positions matching TRBD1. There are 16 residues in the CDR3. V trimming: 6 bases; J trimming: 0 bases; junction bases outside the gene matches: 8. Germline CDR1 is MDHEN and CDR2 is SYDVKM. CDR3 sequence (DNA): TGTGCCAGCAGGACACGACAGGGGGACCTGAACACTGAAGCTTTCTTT. The encoded protein is CASRTRQGDLNTEAFF.

This clonotype was picked up many times. Germline and junction disagree at one end, which may indicate a read error. The V gene is TRBV4-3, the J gene TRBJ1-1; D unclear. In germline, CDR1 is LGHNA, CDR2 YSLEER. This CDR3 region has 14 residues. The CDR3 nucleotides read TGCGCCAGCAGCCAAGATACGGGGAACAGTGAAGCTTTCTTT. It encodes CASSQDTGNSEAFF.